The 16 T cell receptor beta chains given below trace back to one sample, sequenced in a study of blood T cell repertoires in COVID-19. Clones were sequenced by immunoSEQ multiplex PCR, and TCRdb holds only the in-frame ones, with some missing. The repertoire holds 300,000 to 400,000 clones, with approximately 91% as singletons. The sample was peripheral blood. The source of these receptors is a woman in her sixties or seventies with COVID-19, enrolled during active disease.

This clone was recorded a few times. This chain joins TRBV10-2 and TRBJ2-7, with a weak D call TRBD1 (5 bases). The CDR3 contains 14 residues. Per germline, CDR1 WSHSY and CDR2 SAAADI. The V end lost 6 bases, the J end lost 3 bases, and 15 bases lay between the germline ends. This CDR3 reads CASSDRLRIYEQYF. As DNA, the CDR3 is TGCGCCAGCAGCGACAGATTAAGGATCTACGAGCAGTACTTC.

This sequence joins TRBV11-2 and TRBJ2-7; D possibly corresponds to TRBD2 (5 bases). The CDR3 length is 13 residues. V shed 3 bases and J shed 2 bases, with 8 bases lying between them. Germline loops: CDR1 SGHAT, CDR2 FQNNGV. CDR3 nucleotide sequence: TGTGCCAGCAGCTTCACGGGAACCTACGAGCAGTACTTC. Protein sequence: CASSFTGTYEQYF. The variable domain in full, with the rest retrieved from reference TRBV11-2 and TRBJ2-7, is EAGVAQSPRYKIIEKRQSVAFWCNPISGHATLYWYQQILGQGPKLLIQFQNNGVVDDSQLPKDRFSAERLKGVDSTLKIQPAKLEDSAVYLCASSFTGTYEQYFGPGTRLTVT.

The chain has TRBV14 and TRBJ2-1, with 12 bases that match TRBD2. CDR3 size: 17 residues. Germline V lookup: CDR1 SGHDN, CDR2 FVKESK. The V and J ends lost 4 bases and 9 bases, in that order; junction bases with no gene match: 13. The CDR3 here is CASSPRLAGVFIAEQFF. CDR3 bases: TGTGCCAGCAGCCCCAGACTAGCGGGGGTATTTATTGCTGAGCAGTTCTTC.

This chain connects TRBV7-3 to TRBJ2-1; D is possibly TRBD2 (6 bases). Germline CDR1 reads SGHTA; CDR2 reads FQGTGA. CDR3 length equals 14 residues. V dropped 2 bases and J dropped 1 base, with 6 bases sitting between them. CDR3 coding DNA: TGTGCCAGCAGCTTAGCGGGGTCCTACAATGAGCAGTTCTTC. It translates to CASSLAGSYNEQFF. The variable domain in full, completed from reference TRBV7-3 and TRBJ2-1, reads GAGVSQTPSNKVTEKGKYVELRCDPISGHTALYWYRQSLGQGPEFLIYFQGTGAADDSGLPNDRFFAVRPEGSVSTLKIQRTERGDSAVYLCASSLAGSYNEQFFGPGTRLTVL.

The genes are TRBV10-3 and TRBJ1-1; D ambiguous. The CDR3 covers 13 residues. The germline gives CDR1 ENHRY, CDR2 SYGVKD. V lost 8 bases and J 3 bases, leaving 13 bases between the germline ends. CDR3 region: CAIESRLDTEAFF. CDR3 sequence (DNA): TGTGCCATCGAATCGCGATTGGACACTGAAGCTTTCTTT.

This rearrangement joins TRBV30 to TRBJ1-5; 8 nucleotides agree with TRBD1. CDR3 size: 15 residues. Trimming took 0 bases from V and 6 from J; bases not matched to a gene: 7. CDR1 and CDR2 from the germline V gene are GTSNPN and SVGIG (reference sequence). The CDR3 coding sequence is TGTGCCTGGAGTGTACAAACGACAGGGGCTCAGCCCCAGCATTTT. This encodes CAWSVQTTGAQPQHF.

This clone came up a few times. The chain uses TRBV28 and TRBJ1-2; a possible D gene is TRBD1 (5 bases). Trimming cost V 5 bases and J 4 bases, with 17 bases left between them. Looked up from germline, CDR1 is MDHEN and CDR2 is SYDVKM. The CDR3 is 15 residues long. The CDR3, as DNA: TGTGCCAGCAGTCCTCCGGGACTTAGGGGCTATGGCTACACCTTC. Amino acids: CASSPPGLRGYGYTF.

The chain uses TRBV5-3 and TRBJ2-7; TRBD2 agrees at 13 bases. TRBV5-3 is reported as an ORF; its role is uncertain. J was trimmed by 0 bases and V by 4 bases; bases with no gene match: 4. The CDR3 is made up of 16 amino acids. The CDR3 loop reads CARSHGTSGNSYEQYF. DNA for the CDR3: TGTGCCAGAAGCCACGGGACTAGCGGGAACTCCTACGAGCAGTACTTC.

The chain uses TRBV5-4 and TRBJ2-7; TRBD1 matches 9 bases. The V segment lost 4 bases and the J segment 4 bases; nucleotides outside the gene matches: 3. Looked up from germline, CDR1 is SGHNT and CDR2 is YYREEE (reference sequence). The CDR3 length is 13 residues. The CDR3 loop reads CASSEGTGYEQYF. In DNA form, the CDR3 reads TGTGCCAGCAGCGAAGGGACAGGGTACGAGCAGTACTTC.

This sequence joins TRBV7-9 and TRBJ1-3; no clear D gene. Germline V gene sequence: CDR1 SEHNR, CDR2 FQNEAQ (reference sequence). This CDR3 is built from 15 residues. The V end was cut by 1 base, the J end by 2 bases, with 9 bases between. The CDR3 protein is CASSLGVLPGNTIYF. The CDR3 DNA reads TGTGCCAGCAGCTTAGGTGTTCTCCCTGGAAACACCATATATTTT.

The V and J genes are TRBV28 and TRBJ2-5; 9 bases are shared with TRBD2. Germline trimming cut 3 bases from V and 4 bases from J; bases unmatched to any gene: 3. This CDR3 has 14 amino acids. Germline V lookup: CDR1 MDHEN, CDR2 SYDVKM. The CDR3: CASSLAGGPETQYF. The CDR3, as DNA: TGTGCCAGCAGTTTGGCGGGGGGGCCAGAGACCCAGTACTTC. Looking up the rest from reference TRBV28 and TRBJ2-5 gives the full variable domain: DVKVTQSSRYLVKRTGEKVFLECVQDMDHENMFWYRQDPGLGLRLIYFSYDVKMKEKGDIPEGYSVSREKKERFSLILESASTNQTSMYLCASSLAGGPETQYFGPGTRLLVL.

The chain recombines TRBV25-1 with TRBJ1-3; tentatively, D is TRBD1 (6 bases). This CDR3 region has 14 residues. Per germline, CDR1 MGHDK and CDR2 SYGVNS. Deletions cut 7 bases from V and 4 bases from J, with 14 bases between. In DNA form, the CDR3 reads TGTGCCAGCATCCCACAGGGTGTCGGAAACACCATATATTTT. Encoded protein: CASIPQGVGNTIYF.

This clone was counted once. V is TRBV21-1 and J is TRBJ2-7; the table's D call of TRBD2 was not tested on the DNA. TRBV21-1 is deemed a pseudogene. CDR3 length: 13 residues. The CDR3 loop is CASSKRRSYEQYF. The CDR3 nucleotides read TGTGCCAGCAGCAAAAGGAGGTCCTACGAGCAGTACTTC.

This chain joins TRBV10-3 and TRBJ1-1; no clear D. CDR3 length: 14 residues. CDR1 is ENHRY and CDR2 is SYGVKD in the germline V gene. Trimming pared 0 bases from V and 3 bases from J, leaving 8 bases between. Here the CDR3 DNA reads TGTGCCATCAGTGAGTCGAAGCAGGACACTGAAGCTTTCTTT. It translates to CAISESKQDTEAFF.

This sequence joins TRBV29-1 and TRBJ1-2; TRBD1 agrees at 7 bases. CDR1 is SQVTM and CDR2 is ANQGSEA in the germline V gene. This CDR3 contains 14 residues. V shed 4 bases, J shed 7 bases, and the junction held 12 bases outside the gene matches. For the CDR3, the DNA is TGCAGCGTTGCAAGGGACAGACAGTTGGGTGGCTACACCTTC. Its protein is CSVARDRQLGGYTF.

A note on this clone: In the same sample, other DNA sequences code for this CDR3. This chain links TRBV9 with TRBJ2-2; 9 nucleotides line up with TRBD1. The CDR3 extends over 15 amino acids. Trimming cost V 4 bases and J 4 bases; bases outside gene matches: 5. The germline V gene has CDR1 SGDLS and CDR2 YYNGEE. The DNA of the CDR3 is TGTGCCAGCAGCCCCCAGACAGGGGGCACCGGGGAGCTGTTTTTT. Encoded protein: CASSPQTGGTGELFF.